These 7 T cell receptor beta chains share one sample of origin, sequenced in a study of CD4 T cells in relation to SARS-CoV-2 and coronaviruses. Generated by immunoSEQ multiplex PCR, the TCRdb table keeps only in-frame clones and is missing some. The sample shows about 59,000 clones, 86% of them seen only once. The unexposed donors gave CD4+ T cells in about 2010-2019, prior to COVID-19. Sample: memory CD4+ T cells from PBMCs. The receptors were gathered from a human donor in good health.

The rearrangement joins TRBV27 to TRBJ1-1; D is possibly TRBD1 (5 bases). Germline CDR1 is MNHEY and CDR2 is SMNVEV (reference sequence). This CDR3 has 13 residues. Trimming cost V 6 bases and J 11 bases, with 19 bases left between them. CDR3 coding DNA: TGTGCCAGCAGCCCCCCGAGGGGCAATCCTGCTTTCTTT. Protein: CASSPPRGNPAFF.

The rearrangement uses TRBV21-1 and TRBJ1-1. TRBV21-1 corresponds to a pseudogene. The CDR3 has 15 residues. The CDR3 coding sequence is TGTGCCAGCAGCCCCGAGGGGAGGCTCGGGACTGAAGCTTTCTTT. Translation gives CASSPEGRLGTEAFF.

This chain uses TRBV6-2 or TRBV6-3 with TRBJ2-5; tentatively, D is TRBD1 or TRBD2 (5 bases each). CDR1 and CDR2 from the germline V gene are MNHEY and SVGEGT. The CDR3 runs to 16 residues. V gave up 5 bases and J gave up 2 bases, with 18 bases separating them. The CDR3 is CASSRGRGPRQETQYF. In DNA, the CDR3 is TGTGCCAGCAGTAGGGGTCGGGGTCCTAGACAAGAGACCCAGTACTTC.

V usage is TRBV4-1 and J usage is TRBJ1-4; 7 nucleotides align to TRBD1. Germline V gene sequence: CDR1 MGHRA, CDR2 YSYEKL. The CDR3 has 15 amino acids. V lost 7 bases, J lost 5 bases, and 10 bases stayed unmatched. In nucleotides, the CDR3 is TGCGCCAGCACAACTAGGACAGGAAGCAATGAAAAACTGTTTTTT. The encoded protein is CASTTRTGSNEKLFF.

The chain joins TRBV5-1 to TRBJ2-3; no firm D call. V was cut by 3 bases and J by 0 bases, with 11 bases left in between. The CDR3 extends over 15 amino acids. Germline lookup yields CDR1 SGHRS and CDR2 YFSETQ. CDR3 residues: CASSYTISSTDTQYF. The CDR3 bases are TGCGCCAGCAGCTATACTATCTCTAGCACAGATACGCAGTATTTT.

V is TRBV2 and J is TRBJ1-6; D might be TRBD1 (5 bases). This CDR3 has 15 amino acids. Germline V lookup: CDR1 SNHLY, CDR2 FYNNEI. The V gene lost 1 base and the J gene lost 7 bases, with 11 bases spanning the gap. CDR3 region: CASSEEGTGNSPLHF. CDR3 DNA sequence: TGTGCCAGCAGTGAAGAAGGGACGGGGAATTCACCCCTCCACTTT.

This chain connects TRBV18 to TRBJ2-5, with 9 bases identical to TRBD2. Unmatched junction bases numbered 8, after V lost 1 base and J lost 5 bases. The length of the CDR3 is 16 residues. Looked up from germline, CDR1 is KGHSH and CDR2 is LQKENI. The CDR3 DNA reads as TGTGCCAGCTCACCACGGTTTAGCGGGAGCGGTGAGACCCAGTACTTC. Residues: CASSPRFSGSGETQYF.